The 2 T cell receptor beta chains given below trace back to one sample, sequenced in a study of blood T cell repertoires in COVID-19. The assay was immunoSEQ multiplex PCR, and TCRdb's table has in-frame clones only and misses some. The sample yields approximately 170,000 clones, roughly 80% seen once. Sequenced sample: peripheral blood. These receptors were collected from a woman aged 50 to 65 with acute or convalescent COVID-19.

This clone was seen more than once but under ten times. The CDR3: CASSDPAGGRNEQFF. The CDR3 DNA sequence: TGTGCCAGCAGTGACCCAGCGGGGGGGCGGAATGAGCAGTTCTTC. The chain has TRBV6-4 and TRBJ2-1; 10 nucleotides match TRBD2. V trimming: 2 bases; J trimming: 7 bases; junction bases outside the gene matches: 5. The germline gives CDR1 MRHNA, CDR2 SNTAGT. The CDR3 is made up of 15 amino acids.

This rearrangement joins TRBV28 to TRBJ1-4; 8 bases align to TRBD1. This CDR3 has 14 residues. V lost 6 bases and J lost 10; bases outside the gene matches: 10. Germline CDR1 and CDR2: MDHEN and SYDVKM. The CDR3 DNA is TGTGCCAGCAGCAGGCCGGCAGGGGGCGGAAAACTGTTTTTT. This gives the protein CASSRPAGGGKLFF. The variable domain in full, completed from reference TRBV28 and TRBJ1-4, reads DVKVTQSSRYLVKRTGEKVFLECVQDMDHENMFWYRQDPGLGLRLIYFSYDVKMKEKGDIPEGYSVSREKKERFSLILESASTNQTSMYLCASSRPAGGGKLFFGSGTQLSVL.